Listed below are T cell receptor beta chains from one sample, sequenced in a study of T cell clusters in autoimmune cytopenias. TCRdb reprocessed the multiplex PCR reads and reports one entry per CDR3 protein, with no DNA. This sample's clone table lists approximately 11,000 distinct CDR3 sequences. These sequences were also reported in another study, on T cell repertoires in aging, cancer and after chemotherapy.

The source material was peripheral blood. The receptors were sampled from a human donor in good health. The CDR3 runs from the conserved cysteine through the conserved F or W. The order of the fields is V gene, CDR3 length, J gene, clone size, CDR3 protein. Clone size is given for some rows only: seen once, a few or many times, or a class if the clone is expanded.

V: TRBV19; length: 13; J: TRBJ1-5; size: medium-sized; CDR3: CASSASINQPQHF
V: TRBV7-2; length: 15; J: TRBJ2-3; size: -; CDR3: CASSPRRGVTDTQYF
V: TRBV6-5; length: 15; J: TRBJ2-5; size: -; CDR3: CASTLSDRAQETQYF
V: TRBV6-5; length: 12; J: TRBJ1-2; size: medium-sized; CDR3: CASSYGGYGYTF
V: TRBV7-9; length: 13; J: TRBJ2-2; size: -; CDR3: CASSFLGPGELFF
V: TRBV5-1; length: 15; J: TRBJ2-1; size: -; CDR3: CASSLITGSYNEQFF
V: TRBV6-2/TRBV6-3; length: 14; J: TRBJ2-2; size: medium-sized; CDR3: CASSPTGYAGELFF
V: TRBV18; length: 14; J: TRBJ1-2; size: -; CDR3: CASSPPSREDGYTF
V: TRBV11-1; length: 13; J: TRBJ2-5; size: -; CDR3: CASSWRDTGTQYF
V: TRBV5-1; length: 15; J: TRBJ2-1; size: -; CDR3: CASSFLTGGIDEQFF
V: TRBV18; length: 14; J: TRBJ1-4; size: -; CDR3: CASSPTATNEKLFF
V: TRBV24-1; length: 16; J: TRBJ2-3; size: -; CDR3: CATSDLAGLGVDTQYF
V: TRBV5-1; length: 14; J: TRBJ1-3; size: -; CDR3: CASSWDRAGNTIYF
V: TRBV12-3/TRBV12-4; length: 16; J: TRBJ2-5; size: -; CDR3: CASSKDSGVFQETQYF
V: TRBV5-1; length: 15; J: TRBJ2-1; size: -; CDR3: CASSLEKGVRSEQFF
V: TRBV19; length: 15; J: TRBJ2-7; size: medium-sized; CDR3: CASSTTGDPTYEQYF
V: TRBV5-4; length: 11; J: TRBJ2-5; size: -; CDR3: CASSLRETQYF
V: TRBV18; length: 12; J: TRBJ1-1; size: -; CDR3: CASSYTGTEAFF
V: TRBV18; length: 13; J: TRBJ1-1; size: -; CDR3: CASSPYSVAEAFF
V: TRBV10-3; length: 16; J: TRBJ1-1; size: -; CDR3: CAIRPGQGAKNTEAFF
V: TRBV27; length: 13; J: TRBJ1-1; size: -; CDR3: CASSFHGTARAFF
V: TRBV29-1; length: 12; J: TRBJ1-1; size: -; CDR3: CSVRRQATEAFF
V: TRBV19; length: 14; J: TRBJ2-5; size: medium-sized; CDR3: CASSIDNRGETQYF
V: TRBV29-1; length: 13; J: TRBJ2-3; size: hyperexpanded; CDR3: CSAGTGEGSPQYF
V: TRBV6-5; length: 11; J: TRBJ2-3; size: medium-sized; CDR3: CASSYPGTQYF
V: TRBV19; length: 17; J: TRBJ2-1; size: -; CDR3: CASSIDLTDSSYNEQFF
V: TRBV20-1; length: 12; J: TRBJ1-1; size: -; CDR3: CSATQGGTEAFF
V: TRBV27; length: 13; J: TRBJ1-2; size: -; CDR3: CASRSGGNYGYTF
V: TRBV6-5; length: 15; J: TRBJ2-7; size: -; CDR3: CASSYARQSGSEQYF
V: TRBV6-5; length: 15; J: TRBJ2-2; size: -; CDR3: CASSRAPQSAGELFF
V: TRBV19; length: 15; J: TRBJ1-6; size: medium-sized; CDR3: CASSIRTGYNSPLHF
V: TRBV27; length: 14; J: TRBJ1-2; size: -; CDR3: CASSPVDRGWGYTF
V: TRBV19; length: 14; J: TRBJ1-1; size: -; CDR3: CASSTRELPSEAFF
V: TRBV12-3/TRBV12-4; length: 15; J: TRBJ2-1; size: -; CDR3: CASSFLAGGITEQFF
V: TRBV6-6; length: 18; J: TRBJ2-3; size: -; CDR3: CASRRTSGRALEADTQYF
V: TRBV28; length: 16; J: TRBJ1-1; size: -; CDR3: CASSLIGTPRRSEAFF
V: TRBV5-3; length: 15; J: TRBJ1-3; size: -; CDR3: CASSLVPARGNTIYF
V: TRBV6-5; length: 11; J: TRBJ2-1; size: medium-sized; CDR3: CATIAANEQFF